One sample yielded the 27 T cell receptor beta chains listed below, sequenced in a study of regulatory T cells. Primers: 52 TRBV forward and 13 TRBJ reverse. TCRdb's table, derived via immunoSEQ multiplex PCR, lists solely in-frame clones and lacks some. The profile shows about 20,000 clones, 80% to 95% of them singletons. Sequencing input: CD8+ T cells sorted from blood. These receptors all come from a child younger than 10 with CD3G deficiency.

This clone was found once. The V call is TRBV6-1, the J call TRBJ2-7; 7 bases fit TRBD1. This CDR3 comprises 14 residues. Germline V gene sequence: CDR1 MNHNS, CDR2 SASEGT. J lost 2 bases, V lost 5 bases, and 6 bases had no gene match. The CDR3 nucleotides read TGTGCCAGCAGTCAACCCGGGACAGCCTACGAGCAGTACTTC. Its protein is CASSQPGTAYEQYF.

The chain couples TRBV7-2 to TRBJ2-1; TRBD2 might be the D (5 bases). V lost 1 base to trimming and J lost 10 bases, with 5 bases between them. Germline V CDR1 and CDR2: SGHTA, FQGNSA. The CDR3 contains 11 residues. The DNA for the CDR3 is TGTGCCAGCAGCTTAGGAGGGGAGCAGTTCTTC. Its protein product is CASSLGGEQFF.

The V call is TRBV19, the J call TRBJ2-1; D gene ambiguous. The germline V gene has CDR1 LNHDA and CDR2 SQIVND (reference sequence). The CDR3 loop spans 13 amino acids. The germline V and J ends were trimmed by 0 bases and 3 bases, with 3 bases remaining between them. CDR3 amino acids: CASSIDSYNEQFF. In DNA, the CDR3 is TGTGCCAGTAGTATAGACAGCTACAATGAGCAGTTCTTC.

The chain has TRBV19 and TRBJ2-1; 16 bases line up with TRBD2. The CDR3 covers 16 residues. The germline gives CDR1 LNHDA, CDR2 SQIVND (reference sequence). Trimming at V came to 4 bases and at J to 7 bases, leaving 4 bases not matched to a gene. The CDR3 DNA reads TGTGCCAGTAGTACCGTGGGACTAGCGGGGGGGAATGAGCAGTTCTTC. This gives the protein CASSTVGLAGGNEQFF.

In its sample, this clone was seen once. The chain links TRBV7-9 to TRBJ2-5; the D call may be TRBD1 or TRBD2 (5 bases each). This CDR3 has 13 amino acids. Per germline, CDR1 SEHNR and CDR2 FQNEAQ (reference sequence). Trimming cost V 1 base and J 11 bases, with 14 bases left between them. CDR3 residues: CASSLGSLGEQYF. The CDR3 DNA reads as TGTGCCAGCAGCTTAGGAAGTTTAGGGGAGCAGTACTTC.

The CDR3 is CASSLGSSGANVLTF. In DNA, the CDR3 is TGTGCCAGCAGCTTGGGTAGCTCTGGGGCCAACGTCCTGACTTTC. The rearrangement joins TRBV7-8 to TRBJ2-6; D uncertain. CDR1 and CDR2 from the germline V gene are SGHVS and FQNEAQ. CDR3 length: 15 residues. Trimming removed 3 bases from V and 0 bases from J, with 6 bases in between.

This clone was seen a single time. The rearrangement joins TRBV21-1 to TRBJ2-6; TRBD1 is taken as the D call from the table, unchecked against the DNA. TRBV21-1 is labeled a pseudogene. This CDR3 contains 18 residues. The CDR3 reads CASSAPQGAPSGANVLTF. The CDR3 DNA is TGTGCCAGCAGCGCGCCACAGGGGGCGCCCTCTGGGGCCAACGTCCTGACTTTC.

In DNA, the CDR3 is TGTGCTAGTGGTTTGGACAACAATGAGCAGTTCTTC. As protein: CASGLDNNEQFF. The chain joins TRBV12-5 to TRBJ2-1; D gene ambiguous. Germline CDR1 reads LGHNT; CDR2 reads FRNRAP. The CDR3 length is 12 residues. Between the trimmed V and J ends, which lost 1 base and 5 bases, there was a span of 3 bases.

The genes are TRBV28 and TRBJ2-5, with 11 bases that match TRBD2. Matching the DNA end better, TRBJ2-7 makes the J call doubtful. Germline lookup yields CDR1 MDHEN and CDR2 SYDVKM. This CDR3 region has 15 residues. In DNA, the CDR3 is TGTGCCAGCAGTCCGATAGCGGGAGGGCAGTACGAGCAGTACTTC. This gives the protein CASSPIAGGQYEQYF.

V and J are TRBV7-9 and TRBJ2-7; 11 nucleotides align to TRBD2. V was clipped by 4 bases and J by 3 bases; unmatched bases: 8. The CDR3 has 16 amino acids. Germline CDR1 SEHNR, CDR2 FQNEAQ (reference sequence). CDR3 nucleotide sequence: TGTGCCAGCAGCTCCCCTGGACTAGCGGGTGACTACGAGCAGTACTTC. Encoded protein: CASSSPGLAGDYEQYF.

This clone was seen once. The V and J genes are TRBV11-2 and TRBJ1-1; D gene unclear. V dropped 1 base and J dropped 10 bases, with 7 bases sitting between them. The germline V gene has CDR1 SGHAT and CDR2 FQNNGV. This CDR3 is built from 11 residues. The CDR3 bases are TGTGCCAGCAGCTTAGGTGGGGTAGCTTTCTTT. Its translation is CASSLGGVAFF. The entire variable domain, with the rest obtained from reference TRBV11-2 and TRBJ1-1, is as follows: EAGVAQSPRYKIIEKRQSVAFWCNPISGHATLYWYQQILGQGPKLLIQFQNNGVVDDSQLPKDRFSAERLKGVDSTLKIQPAKLEDSAVYLCASSLGGVAFFGQGTRLTVV.

The V call is TRBV6-1, the J call TRBJ2-7; D may be TRBD1 (6 bases). V was cut by 8 bases and J by 2 bases, with 13 bases left in between. Germline CDR1 MNHNS, CDR2 SASEGT. The CDR3 spans 13 residues. CDR3 region: CASQPRDTYEQYF. The CDR3 DNA reads as TGTGCCAGCCAGCCCCGGGACACCTACGAGCAGTACTTC.

The rearrangement joins TRBV6-1 to TRBJ2-7; D not certain. Germline V gene lookup returns CDR1 MNHNS and CDR2 SASEGT. The CDR3 is 15 residues long. Trimming stripped 7 bases from V and 2 bases from J, with 18 bases between. The CDR3 bases are TGTGCCAGCACCTTCGACCCACTCACAGCCTACGAGCAGTACTTC. Its translation is CASTFDPLTAYEQYF.

This sequence joins TRBV5-1 and TRBJ2-7; 10 nucleotides agree with TRBD1. This CDR3 spans 15 amino acids. V trimming: 4 bases; J trimming: 3 bases; junction bases outside the gene matches: 7. CDR1 is SGHRS, CDR2 YFSETQ, per germline. The CDR3 DNA is TGCGCCAGCAGCCCGGGGACAGGGGAGGGCTACGAGCAGTACTTC. It is translated as CASSPGTGEGYEQYF.

The rearrangement joins TRBV6-1 to TRBJ1-6; 8 nucleotides line up with TRBD1. Germline V gene sequence: CDR1 MNHNS, CDR2 SASEGT. The J segment lost 8 bases and the V segment lost 4 bases, leaving 10 bases of the junction unmatched. This CDR3 is built from 16 residues. CDR3 DNA: TGTGCCAGCAGTGCCGACAGGGGTGGTGGGGATTCACCCCTCCACTTT. Its translation is CASSADRGGGDSPLHF.

This clone was observed once. This chain uses TRBV28 with TRBJ2-1; 10 nucleotides agree with TRBD2. Germline CDR1 and CDR2: MDHEN and SYDVKM. The CDR3 loop spans 17 amino acids. Trimming cost V 6 bases and J 6 bases; bases outside gene matches: 14. The DNA of the CDR3 is TGTGCCAGCAGCCCACGACTAGCGGGTATCGGGAGCAATGAGCAGTTCTTC. This translates into CASSPRLAGIGSNEQFF.

The V gene is TRBV7-8, the J gene TRBJ2-7, with TRBD2 matching 11 bases. The CDR3 loop spans 15 amino acids. Germline V CDR1 and CDR2: SGHVS, FQNEAQ. V trimming: 4 bases; J trimming: 6 bases; junction bases outside the gene matches: 8. As DNA, the CDR3 is TGTGCCAGCAGCTCCTCTTTGGGGACTAGCGGCGAGCAGTACTTC. Amino acid sequence: CASSSSLGTSGEQYF.

V usage is TRBV13 and J usage is TRBJ1-1; D ambiguous. CDR3 length equals 12 residues. Between the trimmed V and J ends, which lost 8 bases and 1 base, there was a span of 8 bases. The germline CDR1 and CDR2 sequences are PRHDT and FYEKMQ (reference sequence). Here the CDR3 reads CASSGANTEAFF. In nucleotides, the CDR3 is TGTGCCAGCTCGGGCGCGAACACTGAAGCTTTCTTT.

V and J are TRBV28 and TRBJ2-7; 9 bases map to TRBD1. V trimming: 3 bases; J trimming: 3 bases; junction bases outside the gene matches: 3. The CDR3 loop spans 14 amino acids. Germline V gene lookup returns CDR1 MDHEN and CDR2 SYDVKM. CDR3 loop: CASSFAGQGYEQYF. CDR3 nucleotide sequence: TGTGCCAGCAGTTTTGCGGGACAGGGCTACGAGCAGTACTTC.

The chain joins TRBV4-1 to TRBJ1-2, with 8 bases matching TRBD1. This CDR3 has 15 residues. The V gene end was trimmed by 2 bases and the J gene end by 6 bases; junction bases not matched to a gene: 8. Germline CDR1 MGHRA, CDR2 YSYEKL. The CDR3 protein is CASSQTSGQGNGYTF. In DNA, the CDR3 is TGCGCCAGCAGCCAAACAAGTGGACAGGGAAATGGCTACACCTTC.

This chain joins TRBV18 and TRBJ2-7; D ambiguous. The CDR3 runs 14 residues. Germline CDR1 and CDR2: KGHSH and LQKENI. Trimming removed 2 bases at V and 2 bases at J, with 10 bases between. The CDR3 loop reads CASSPVSGTYEQYF. The CDR3 DNA is TGTGCCAGCTCACCAGTATCCGGAACCTACGAGCAGTACTTC.

The count of this clone is one. The chain couples TRBV6-1 to TRBJ2-7; 7 bases are shared with TRBD1. The CDR3 covers 14 residues. The J segment lost 1 base and the V segment lost 5 bases, leaving 5 bases of the junction unmatched. CDR1 is MNHNS and CDR2 is SASEGT in the germline V gene. CDR3 nucleotides: TGTGCCAGCAGTCCTCGGGACAGTTCCTACGAGCAGTACTTC. Its protein product is CASSPRDSSYEQYF.

This chain links TRBV28 with TRBJ2-5, with 10 bases identical to TRBD1. This CDR3 is 16 amino acids long. CDR1 is MDHEN, CDR2 SYDVKM, per germline. The ends lost 5 bases at V and 7 bases at J; junction bases unmatched: 13. CDR3 region: CASSTGDGTGVGTQYF. CDR3 DNA sequence: TGTGCCAGCAGTACTGGGGACGGGACAGGGGTGGGGACCCAGTACTTC.

The rearrangement uses TRBV28 and TRBJ2-7; 10 nucleotides align to TRBD2. CDR3 length equals 15 residues. The V gene end was trimmed by 1 base and the J gene end by 7 bases; junction bases not matched to a gene: 7. The germline V gene has CDR1 MDHEN and CDR2 SYDVKM. CDR3 sequence: CASSLLRAGGTEQYF. CDR3 DNA: TGTGCCAGCAGTTTATTGAGAGCGGGAGGGACGGAGCAGTACTTC. Drawing the rest from reference TRBV28 and TRBJ2-7, the complete variable domain is DVKVTQSSRYLVKRTGEKVFLECVQDMDHENMFWYRQDPGLGLRLIYFSYDVKMKEKGDIPEGYSVSREKKERFSLILESASTNQTSMYLCASSLLRAGGTEQYFGPGTRLTVT.

Only one count was recorded for this clone. The CDR3 bases are TGTGCCAGCAGTTTACGGGGGTTCGAGCAGTACTTC. This codes for CASSLRGFEQYF. V and J are TRBV28 and TRBJ2-7, with a possible D match to TRBD2 (6 bases). The CDR3 runs to 12 residues. V was pared by 2 bases and J by 6 bases, with 8 bases between. CDR1 is MDHEN and CDR2 is SYDVKM in the germline V gene. The variable domain in full, completed from reference TRBV28 and TRBJ2-7, reads DVKVTQSSRYLVKRTGEKVFLECVQDMDHENMFWYRQDPGLGLRLIYFSYDVKMKEKGDIPEGYSVSREKKERFSLILESASTNQTSMYLCASSLRGFEQYFGPGTRLTVT.

The chain carries TRBV6-1 and TRBJ2-7, with D perhaps TRBD2 (7 bases). The V and J ends lost 8 bases and 5 bases respectively, with 19 bases between them. This CDR3 region has 14 residues. The germline V gene encodes CDR1 MNHNS and CDR2 SASEGT. Written as DNA, the CDR3 is TGTGCCAGCTCAAAGGGGGGGAGAGGTCACGAGCAGTACTTC. Amino acid sequence: CASSKGGRGHEQYF.

The chain is built from TRBV10-3 and TRBJ2-2; the D is unclear. The CDR3 extends over 13 amino acids. CDR1 and CDR2 from the germline V gene are ENHRY and SYGVKD. Deletions cut 6 bases from V and 1 base from J, with 6 bases between. DNA of the CDR3: TGTGCCATCAGGACGCAGAACACCGGGGAGCTGTTTTTT. It translates to CAIRTQNTGELFF.